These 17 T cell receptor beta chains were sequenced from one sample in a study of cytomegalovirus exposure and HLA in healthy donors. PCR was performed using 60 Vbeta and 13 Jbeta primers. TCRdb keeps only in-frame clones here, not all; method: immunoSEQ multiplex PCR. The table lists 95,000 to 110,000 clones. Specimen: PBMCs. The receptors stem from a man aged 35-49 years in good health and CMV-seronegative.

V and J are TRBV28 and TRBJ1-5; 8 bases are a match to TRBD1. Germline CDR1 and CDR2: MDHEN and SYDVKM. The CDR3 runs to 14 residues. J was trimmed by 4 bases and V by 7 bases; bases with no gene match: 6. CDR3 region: CASTIGQGNQPQHF. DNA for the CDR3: TGTGCCAGCACCATCGGACAGGGTAATCAGCCCCAGCATTTT.

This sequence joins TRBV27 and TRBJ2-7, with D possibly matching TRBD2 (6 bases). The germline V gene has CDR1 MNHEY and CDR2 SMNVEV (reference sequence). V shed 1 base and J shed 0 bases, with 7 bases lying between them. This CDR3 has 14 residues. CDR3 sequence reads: CASSLYGSSYEQYF. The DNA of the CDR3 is TGTGCCAGCAGTTTATACGGGAGCTCCTACGAGCAGTACTTC.

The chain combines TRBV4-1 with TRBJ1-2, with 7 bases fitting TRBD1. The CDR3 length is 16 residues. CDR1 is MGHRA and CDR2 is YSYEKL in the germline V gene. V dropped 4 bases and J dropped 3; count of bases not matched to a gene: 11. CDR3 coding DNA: TGCGCCAGCAGCCCCGGGACAGTCCGTGTGGACTATGGCTACACCTTC. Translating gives CASSPGTVRVDYGYTF.

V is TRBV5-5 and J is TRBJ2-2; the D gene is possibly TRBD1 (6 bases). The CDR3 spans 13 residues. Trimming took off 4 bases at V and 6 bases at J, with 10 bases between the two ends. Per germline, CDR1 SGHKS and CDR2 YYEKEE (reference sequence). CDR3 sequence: CASSPAGAGELFF. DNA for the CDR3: TGTGCCAGCAGCCCAGCAGGGGCCGGGGAGCTGTTTTTT.

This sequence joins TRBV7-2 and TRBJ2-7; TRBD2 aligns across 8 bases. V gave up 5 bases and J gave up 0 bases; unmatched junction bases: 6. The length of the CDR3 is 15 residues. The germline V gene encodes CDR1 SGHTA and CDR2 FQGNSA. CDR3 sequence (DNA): TGTGCCAGCAGCCCGGGACTAGTTAGCTCCTACGAGCAGTACTTC. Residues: CASSPGLVSSYEQYF.

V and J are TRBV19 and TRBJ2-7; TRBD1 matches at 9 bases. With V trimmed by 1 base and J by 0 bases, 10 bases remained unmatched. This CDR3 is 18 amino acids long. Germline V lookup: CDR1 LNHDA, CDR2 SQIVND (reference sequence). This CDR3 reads CASSIATGTGFSSYEQYF. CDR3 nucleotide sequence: TGTGCCAGTAGTATAGCCACCGGGACAGGGTTCAGCTCCTACGAGCAGTACTTC.

CDR3 amino acids: CASSSQGWQPQHF. In DNA form, the CDR3 reads TGTGCCAGCAGCTCACAGGGTTGGCAGCCCCAGCATTTT. The chain carries TRBV7-2 and TRBJ1-5; a possible D gene is TRBD1 (6 bases). Deletions cut 4 bases from V and 7 bases from J, with 11 bases between. The germline V gene has CDR1 SGHTA and CDR2 FQGNSA. The CDR3 runs to 13 residues. Complete variable domain (other parts from reference TRBV7-2 and TRBJ1-5): GAGVSQSPSNKVTEKGKDVELRCDPISGHTALYWYRQSLGQGLEFLIYFQGNSAPDKSGLPSDRFSAERTGGSVSTLTIQRTQQEDSAVYLCASSSQGWQPQHFGDGTRLSIL.

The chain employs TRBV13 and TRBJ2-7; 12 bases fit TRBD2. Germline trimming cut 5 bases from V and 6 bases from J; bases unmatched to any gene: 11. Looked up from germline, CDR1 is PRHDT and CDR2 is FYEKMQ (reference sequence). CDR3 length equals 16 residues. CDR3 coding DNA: TGTGCCAGCAGCGGGTCTAGCGGGAGGGCCTCGGTCGAGCAGTACTTC. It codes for CASSGSSGRASVEQYF.

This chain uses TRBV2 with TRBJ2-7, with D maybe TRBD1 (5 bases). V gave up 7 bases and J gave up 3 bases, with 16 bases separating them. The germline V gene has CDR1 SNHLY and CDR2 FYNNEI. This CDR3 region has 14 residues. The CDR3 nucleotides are TGTGCCAGCAAAGTGAGCAACACAGGCTACGAGCAGTACTTC. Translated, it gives CASKVSNTGYEQYF.

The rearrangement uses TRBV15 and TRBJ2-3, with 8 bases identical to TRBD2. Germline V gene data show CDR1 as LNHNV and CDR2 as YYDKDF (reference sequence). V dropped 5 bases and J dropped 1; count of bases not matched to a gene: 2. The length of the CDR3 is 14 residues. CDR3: CATSRGGRTDTQYF. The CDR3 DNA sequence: TGTGCCACCAGCCGGGGGGGGCGCACAGATACGCAGTATTTT.

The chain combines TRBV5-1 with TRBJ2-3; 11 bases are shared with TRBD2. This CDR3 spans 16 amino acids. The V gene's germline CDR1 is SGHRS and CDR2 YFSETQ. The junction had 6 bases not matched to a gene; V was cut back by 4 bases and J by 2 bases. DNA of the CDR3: TGCGCCAGCAGCACCGGGACTAGCGGATTCACAGATACGCAGTATTTT. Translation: CASSTGTSGFTDTQYF.

CDR3 sequence: CASSLDYSGNTIYF. In nucleotides, the CDR3 is TGCGCCAGCAGCTTGGACTACTCTGGAAACACCATATATTTT. This chain connects TRBV5-1 to TRBJ1-3; D uncertain. This CDR3 is 14 amino acids long. Germline CDR1 and CDR2: SGHRS and YFSETQ. V was pared by 0 bases and J by 0 bases, with 4 bases between.

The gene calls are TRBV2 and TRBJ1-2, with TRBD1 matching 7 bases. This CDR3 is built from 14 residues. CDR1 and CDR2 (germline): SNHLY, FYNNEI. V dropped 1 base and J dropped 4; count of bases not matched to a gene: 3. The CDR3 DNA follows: TGTGCCAGCAGTGAAGAGGCAGGGGGCTATGGCTACACCTTC. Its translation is CASSEEAGGYGYTF.

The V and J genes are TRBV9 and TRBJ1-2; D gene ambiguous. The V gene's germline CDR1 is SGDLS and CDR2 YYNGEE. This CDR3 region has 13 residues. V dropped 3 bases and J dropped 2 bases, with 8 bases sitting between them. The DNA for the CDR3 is TGTGCCAGCAGCGCGAATGGCAACTATGGCTACACCTTC. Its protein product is CASSANGNYGYTF. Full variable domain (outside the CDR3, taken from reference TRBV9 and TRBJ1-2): DSGVTQTPKHLITATGQRVTLRCSPRSGDLSVYWYQQSLDQGLQFLIQYYNGEERAKGNILERFSAQQFPDLHSELNLSSLELGDSALYFCASSANGNYGYTFGSGTRLTVV.

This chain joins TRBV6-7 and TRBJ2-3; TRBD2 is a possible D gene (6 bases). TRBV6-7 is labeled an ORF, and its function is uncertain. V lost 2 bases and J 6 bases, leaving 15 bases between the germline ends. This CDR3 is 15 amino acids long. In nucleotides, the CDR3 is TGTGCCAGCAGTTACGATAGCGGTGCCGACGATACGCAGTATTTT. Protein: CASSYDSGADDTQYF.

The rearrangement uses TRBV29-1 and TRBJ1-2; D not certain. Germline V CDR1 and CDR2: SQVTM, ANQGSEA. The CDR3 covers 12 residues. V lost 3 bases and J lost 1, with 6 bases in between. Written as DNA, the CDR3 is TGCAGCGTTGAGGCTTATAACTATGGCTACACCTTC. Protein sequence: CSVEAYNYGYTF.

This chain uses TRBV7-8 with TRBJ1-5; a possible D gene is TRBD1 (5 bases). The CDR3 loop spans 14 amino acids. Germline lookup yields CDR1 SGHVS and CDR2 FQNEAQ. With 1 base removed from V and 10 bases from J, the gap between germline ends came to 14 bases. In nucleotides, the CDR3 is TGTGCCAGCAGCTTAGAGGGGTCGGGTTCCCCCCAGCATTTT. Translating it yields CASSLEGSGSPQHF.